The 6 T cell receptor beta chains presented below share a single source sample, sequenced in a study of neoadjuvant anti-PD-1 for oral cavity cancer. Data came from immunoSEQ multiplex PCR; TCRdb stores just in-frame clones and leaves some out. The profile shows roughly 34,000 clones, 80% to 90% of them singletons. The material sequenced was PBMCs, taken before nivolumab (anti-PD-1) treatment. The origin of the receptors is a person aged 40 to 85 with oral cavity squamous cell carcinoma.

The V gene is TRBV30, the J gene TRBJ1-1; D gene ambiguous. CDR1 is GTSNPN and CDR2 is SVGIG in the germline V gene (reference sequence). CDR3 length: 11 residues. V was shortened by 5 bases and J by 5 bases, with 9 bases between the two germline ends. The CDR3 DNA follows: TGTGCCTGGCTGCGGAGGACTGAAGCTTTCTTT. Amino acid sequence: CAWLRRTEAFF.

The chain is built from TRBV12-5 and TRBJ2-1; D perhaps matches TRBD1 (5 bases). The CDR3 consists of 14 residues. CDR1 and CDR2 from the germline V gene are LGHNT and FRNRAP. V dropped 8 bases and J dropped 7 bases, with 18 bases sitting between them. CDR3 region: CASSVGRVGNEQFF. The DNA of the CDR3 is TGTGCTAGTTCGGTCGGCAGGGTCGGGAATGAGCAGTTCTTC.

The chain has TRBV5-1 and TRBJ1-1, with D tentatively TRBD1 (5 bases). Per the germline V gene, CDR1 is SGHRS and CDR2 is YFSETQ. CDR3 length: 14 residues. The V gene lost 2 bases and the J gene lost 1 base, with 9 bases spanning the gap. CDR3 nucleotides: TGCGCCAGCAGCTTCGGGGGAGGGAACACTGAAGCTTTCTTT. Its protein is CASSFGGGNTEAFF.

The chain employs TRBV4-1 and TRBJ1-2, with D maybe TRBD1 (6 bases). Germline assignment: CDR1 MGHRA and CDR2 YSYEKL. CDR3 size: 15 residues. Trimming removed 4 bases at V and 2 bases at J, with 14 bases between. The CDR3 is CASSPGQLRNYGYTF. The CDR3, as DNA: TGCGCCAGCAGCCCAGGACAGCTGAGGAACTATGGCTACACCTTC.

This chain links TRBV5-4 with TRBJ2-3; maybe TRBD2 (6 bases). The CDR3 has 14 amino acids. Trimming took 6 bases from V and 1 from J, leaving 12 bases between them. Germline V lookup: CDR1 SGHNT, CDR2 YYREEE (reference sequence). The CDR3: CASKEGLGTDTQYF. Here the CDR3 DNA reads TGTGCCAGCAAGGAGGGGCTTGGCACAGATACGCAGTATTTT.

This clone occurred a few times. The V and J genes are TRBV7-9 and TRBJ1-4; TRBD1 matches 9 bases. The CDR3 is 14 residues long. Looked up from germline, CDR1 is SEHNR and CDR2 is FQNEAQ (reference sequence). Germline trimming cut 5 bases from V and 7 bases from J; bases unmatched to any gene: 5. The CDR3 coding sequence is TGTGCCAGCAGCACGGACAGGGGTGGTGAAAAACTGTTTTTT. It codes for CASSTDRGGEKLFF.